The present TCR beta chain was sequenced within a study of shared clonotypes between healthy human individuals (dated by TCRdb to between 2020 and 2021). General notes on the study: The cohort comprised a couple of women and a few men aged 18 to 49 years. Per donor, three plates each were used for CD4 naive and CD4 memory, two for CD8 naive, and one for CD8 memory. To estimate repertoire size and how much clonotype sharing occurs between individuals, the study deeply sequenced the blood TCR repertoires of five healthy adults. Libraries were prepared and TCR repertoires were sequenced by different laboratories using diverse techniques, in order to increase sequencing depth and limit assay-specific biases. Between about 0.8 and 9 billion PBMCs per donor were obtained by leukapheresis. Study-wide conclusions, independent of this receptor: Rarefaction of sorted-subset datasets indicated incomplete sequencing despite the large sequencing depth. Compared with non-shared clonotypes, clonotypes shared by all four sorted-subset donors had higher generation probabilities. About 5% of naive CD4, 3.5% of naive CD8, approximately 2.2% of memory CD4, and about 0.4% of memory CD8 clonotypes were shared across several donors. The genetic and exposure-history diversity represented was limited by the small number of donors. Naive subsets generally had larger estimated clonotype richness than memory subsets. Only blood was sampled, and tissue TCR repertoires likely differ from those in blood. Pairwise subsampling led to the expectation that sequencing depth would affect the degree of clonotype sharing among donors.

CD8 naive samples were obtained by positive selection for CCR7 among CD45RO-negative cells, yielding a CD45RA+CCR7+ population from which TemRA cells were excluded. The donors were healthy, HIV-negative adults with no recently reported acute infections or vaccinations. Every donor was a Caucasian adult residing in Nashville, Tennessee, USA. Blood was obtained by leukapheresis, after which PBMCs were separated by Ficoll-Histopaque density gradient centrifugation and cryopreserved in liquid nitrogen vapor phase. Analytical flow cytometry was used to check the purity and quantity of each magnetically sorted T cell population. Genomic DNA was isolated from each sorted fraction and quantified by UV absorbance on a Nanodrop 2000c. The CDR3 measures 15 amino acids from cysteine to phenylalanine. Only the CDR3 region is kept as DNA, spanning 45 bases read in frame from base 1. TCR CDR3 regions were amplified from genomic DNA by multiplex PCR using the deep immunoSEQ assay. Extracted genomic DNA from each cell subset was spread evenly across all wells of several immunoSEQ 96-well plates, with each plate serving as a replicate. For sorted subsets, each replicate PCR was loaded with 200 ng genomic DNA, equivalent to 25,000 to 30,000 T cell genomes. Purified libraries were quantified with a Qubit 3.0 fluorometer, sized on a Bioanalyzer 2100, and re-quantified with the KAPA Library Quantification kit. Each immunoSEQ 96-well plate was sequenced on its own single-read 150-cycle Illumina NextSeq 550 flow cell. On the authors' methods: The immunoSEQ output contained only junctional sequences without quality scores, so filtering could not match that applied to full-length reads. Sequences were annotated with PyIR, a Python wrapper for IgBLAST v1.9, and V/J genes and CDR3 were assigned using IMGT germline references. Reads with weak V/J assignments (E-value above 1e-6), missing CDR3, stop codons, out-of-frame junctions, or ambiguous translated residues were removed. V3J clonotypes were defined as sequences sharing the same inferred V gene, J gene, and CDR3 amino acid sequence. To compute the percentage overlap between repertoires, the number of shared unique clonotypes was divided by the size of the smaller repertoire. RTK rarefaction, the Chao1 estimator, and Recon v2.1 estimates of unobserved clonotypes were used to assess repertoire richness. Generation probabilities were computed with OLGA for all TCRbeta clonotypes obtained by the gDNA method from a handful of donors. This immuneACCESS table, as held by TCRdb, lists in-frame sequences with V and J called but not all clones. Of the missing ones, under half trace to an unresolved V gene in checked studies; the others have no known cause. Clone size and V and J calls were adopted from that table, with D and trimming inferred from the DNA. This sample gives under 700,000 clones in total; 85% to 95% of them show up just once. The biggest ten clones account for 0.11% of the sample.

Details on this clone: Its antigen is currently not known. The record has no base qualities; no much larger clone is one base away.

The material sequenced was naive CD8+ T cells sorted from blood. What the cell subset or site label conveys for this sample: CD45RA+CCR7+. The rearrangement combines TRBV21-1 with TRBJ1-2; the tabulated D call, TRBD1, remains unverified against the DNA. TRBV21-1 is annotated as a pseudogene. This receptor was taken from a woman aged 25 to 39 in good health. The DNA sequence reads TGTGCCAGCAGCCCGAACGAGGGGGCTAACTATGGCTACACCTTC. Its protein product is CASSPNEGANYGYTF.